The 17 T cell receptor beta chains presented below share a single source sample, sequenced in a study of cytomegalovirus exposure and HLA in healthy donors. This PCR relied on a set of 60 Vbeta primers and 13 Jbeta primers. TCRdb's copy holds only in-frame clones and misses some; the assay was immunoSEQ multiplex PCR. The table lists about 140,000 clones. Sequencing was performed on PBMCs. These receptors all stem from a man aged 40-49 years in good health and CMV-seronegative.

The J gene is TRBJ2-2, the V gene TRBV4-3, with TRBD2 matching 8 bases. The ends lost 4 bases at V and 4 bases at J; junction bases unmatched: 8. The CDR3 runs to 16 residues. The V gene's germline CDR1 is LGHNA and CDR2 YSLEER. CDR3 nucleotide sequence: TGCGCCAGCAGCCCCGGGGGGGGGCAGGTCACCGGGGAGCTGTTTTTT. It specifies CASSPGGGQVTGELFF.

This chain connects TRBV4-1 to TRBJ1-4; 8 nucleotides align to TRBD1. The V gene end was trimmed by 2 bases and the J gene end by 6 bases; junction bases not matched to a gene: 5. Germline loops: CDR1 MGHRA, CDR2 YSYEKL. The CDR3 loop spans 15 amino acids. The CDR3 sequence: CASSQSDRVHEKLFF. Written as DNA, the CDR3 is TGCGCCAGCAGCCAATCGGACAGGGTGCATGAAAAACTGTTTTTT.

The CDR3 is CAISESTPGNEQYF. For the CDR3, the DNA is TGTGCCATCAGTGAGTCGACTCCCGGGAACGAGCAGTACTTC. V is TRBV10-3 and J is TRBJ2-7; D is perhaps TRBD2 (5 bases). The V and J ends lost 0 bases and 5 bases respectively, with 11 bases between them. The CDR3 runs 14 residues. Germline CDR1 and CDR2: ENHRY and SYGVKD.

J is TRBJ1-1 and V is TRBV5-1, with TRBD1 identical over 8 bases. V dropped 1 base and J dropped 2; count of bases not matched to a gene: 4. The CDR3 contains 15 residues. Germline CDR1 reads SGHRS; CDR2 reads YFSETQ. In DNA form, the CDR3 reads TGCGCCAGCAGCTTGTTTGCAGGGGGCAACACTGAAGCTTTCTTT. Its translation: CASSLFAGGNTEAFF.

This chain uses TRBV4-1 with TRBJ2-7, with 7 bases fitting TRBD2. The junction had 11 bases not matched to a gene; V was cut back by 7 bases and J by 5 bases. This CDR3 has 14 amino acids. Germline lookup yields CDR1 MGHRA and CDR2 YSYEKL. The CDR3 DNA sequence: TGCGCCAGCAAGCGGGGCCCTACTGTCGACGAGCAGTACTTC. Residues: CASKRGPTVDEQYF.

V is TRBV5-5 and J is TRBJ2-7, with no clear D. Looked up from germline, CDR1 is SGHKS and CDR2 is YYEKEE (reference sequence). Between the trimmed V and J ends, which lost 0 bases and 3 bases, there was a span of 13 bases. The length of the CDR3 is 15 residues. CDR3 region: CASSLERGVGYEQYF. In DNA, the CDR3 is TGTGCCAGCAGCTTGGAACGAGGAGTTGGCTACGAGCAGTACTTC. Full variable domain (remainder filled in from reference TRBV5-5 and TRBJ2-7): DAGVTQSPTHLIKTRGQQVTLRCSPISGHKSVSWYQQVLGQGPQFIFQYYEKEERGRGNFPDRFSARQFPNYSSELNVNALLLGDSALYLCASSLERGVGYEQYFGPGTRLTVT.

The chain employs TRBV4-3 and TRBJ1-6; a weak D match, TRBD1 (6 bases). Germline lookup yields CDR1 LGHNA and CDR2 YSLEER. Trimming stripped 1 base from V and 13 bases from J, with 23 bases between. The CDR3 has 17 amino acids. The CDR3 region has the DNA TGCGCCAGCAGCCAAGCTCGCGGACGGGGGGGCTTCGGGCCCCTCCACTTT. Translation gives CASSQARGRGGFGPLHF.

CDR3 coding DNA: TGTGCCAGCCGAACCGACGCTAGGGGCTCCTACAATGAGCAGTTCTTC. Amino acid sequence: CASRTDARGSYNEQFF. This chain links TRBV2 with TRBJ2-1; weak D call: TRBD1 (5 bases). Trimming took off 8 bases at V and 0 bases at J, with 17 bases between the two ends. CDR1 and CDR2 (germline): SNHLY, FYNNEI. The length of the CDR3 is 16 residues.

CDR3 region: CASDPAGSQPQHF. The CDR3 DNA reads TGTGCCAGCGACCCGGCCGGGAGCCAGCCCCAGCATTTT. The chain combines TRBV7-3 with TRBJ1-5; D ambiguous. Germline CDR1 and CDR2: SGHTA and FQGTGA. Trimming took off 8 bases at V and 7 bases at J, with 15 bases between the two ends. CDR3 length equals 13 residues. The complete variable domain, with remaining parts taken from reference TRBV7-3 and TRBJ1-5, reads GAGVSQTPSNKVTEKGKYVELRCDPISGHTALYWYRQSLGQGPEFLIYFQGTGAADDSGLPNDRFFAVRPEGSVSTLKIQRTERGDSAVYLCASDPAGSQPQHFGDGTRLSIL.

CDR3 bases: TGCGCCAGCAGCCAAGAGCACCCGGGACTAGGATACAATGAGCAGTTCTTC. Protein: CASSQEHPGLGYNEQFF. The V and J genes are TRBV4-3 and TRBJ2-1, with 8 positions matching TRBD2. Germline values: CDR1 LGHNA, CDR2 YSLEER. This CDR3 spans 17 amino acids. Trimming removed 0 bases from V and 4 bases from J; junction bases left unmatched: 8.

The chain carries TRBV7-8 and TRBJ2-7; 7 bases align to TRBD2. This CDR3 has 13 residues. From germline, CDR1 is SGHVS and CDR2 FQNEAQ. After removal of 5 bases from V and 3 bases from J, the junction contained 4 bases not matched to a gene. CDR3 region: CASSRLAHYEQYF. The CDR3 region has the DNA TGTGCCAGCAGCCGACTAGCTCACTACGAGCAGTACTTC.

The chain couples TRBV7-9 to TRBJ2-7, with 7 bases that match TRBD2. CDR3 length: 13 residues. The J segment lost 4 bases and the V segment lost 3 bases, leaving 3 bases of the junction unmatched. CDR1 SEHNR and CDR2 FQNEAQ come from the germline V gene (reference sequence). The CDR3 nucleotides are TGTGCCAGCAGCTTCCTAGCGGAGTACGAGCAGTACTTC. Protein product: CASSFLAEYEQYF.

Concerning this clone: The sample holds other DNA sequences that translate to the same CDR3. The genes are TRBV7-8 and TRBJ1-4; D possibly corresponds to TRBD1 (5 bases). V lost 3 bases to trimming and J lost 7 bases, with 9 bases between them. Germline V gene lookup returns CDR1 SGHVS and CDR2 FQNEAQ. This CDR3 spans 13 amino acids. The CDR3 DNA is TGTGCCAGCAGCTTGTCGCAGGGTGAAAAACTGTTTTTT. This translates into CASSLSQGEKLFF.

This chain connects TRBV29-1 to TRBJ2-5; a possible D gene is TRBD2 (6 bases). The better agreement between TRBJ2-7 and the DNA end casts doubt on the J call. The length of the CDR3 is 14 residues. Per the germline V gene, CDR1 is SQVTM and CDR2 is ANQGSEA. The CDR3 DNA is TGCAGCGTTTCTAACGGGGGAATTCGAAACGAGCAGTACTTC. Protein: CSVSNGGIRNEQYF.

The chain links TRBV6-1 to TRBJ1-3; no firm D call. The CDR3 contains 15 residues. Germline-derived CDR1 and CDR2 are MNHNS and SASEGT. V gave up 5 bases and J gave up 0 bases, with 11 bases separating them. The CDR3 sequence: CASSSEGFSGNTIYF. The CDR3 nucleotides read TGTGCCAGCAGTTCCGAGGGCTTCTCTGGAAACACCATATATTTT.

The chain recombines TRBV29-1 with TRBJ1-1; D is ambiguous. The germline V gene has CDR1 SQVTM and CDR2 ANQGSEA. V lost 5 bases and J 0 bases, leaving 10 bases between the germline ends. This CDR3 has 13 amino acids. The CDR3 nucleotides read TGCAGCGTTCACAGAGTTTTGAACACTGAAGCTTTCTTT. Translating gives CSVHRVLNTEAFF. Variable domain in full (rest from reference TRBV29-1 and TRBJ1-1): SAVISQKPSRDICQRGTSLTIQCQVDSQVTMMFWYRQQPGQSLTLIATANQGSEATYESGFVIDKFPISRPNLTFSTLTVSNMSPEDSSIYLCSVHRVLNTEAFFGQGTRLTVV.

This rearrangement joins TRBV4-3 to TRBJ1-6; TRBD1 aligns across 8 bases. V lost 8 bases and J lost 6; bases outside the gene matches: 9. This CDR3 spans 15 amino acids. The V gene's germline CDR1 is LGHNA and CDR2 YSLEER. The CDR3 nucleotides read TGCGCCAGCCGCGGACAGGGCTGGGGTAATTCACCCCTCCACTTT. It is translated as CASRGQGWGNSPLHF.